Below are 2 T cell receptor beta chains sequenced from a single sample in a study of blood T cells in healthy people across ages. PCR was performed a second time for about 7 to 11 cycles using a sample-barcoded 5' primer and a J-beta primer mix. MiXCR was run by TCRdb on the 5' RACE reads, yielding one entry per CDR3 protein. The table records hundreds of thousands of distinct CDR3 sequences, around 50% of them present only once. What was sequenced was blood. These receptors originate from a man aged 35-49 years in good health.

The rearrangement links TRBV7-2 to TRBJ2-1; the match to TRBD2 covers 15 bases. With 5 bases clipped from V and 8 bases from J, the junction kept 4 bases outside the gene matches. Germline CDR1 SGHTA, CDR2 FQGNSA. This CDR3 has 15 amino acids. CDR3 nucleotide sequence: TGTGCCAGCAGCCTGGGACTAGCGGGGGGTTATGAGCAGTTCTTC. This sequence encodes CASSLGLAGGYEQFF. The whole variable domain, remainder taken from reference TRBV7-2 and TRBJ2-1, is GAGVSQSPSNKVTEKGKDVELRCDPISGHTALYWYRQSLGQGLEFLIYFQGNSAPDKSGLPSDRFSAERTGGSVSTLTIQRTQQEDSAVYLCASSLGLAGGYEQFFGPGTRLTVL.

The table lists this clonotype with a count of one. This CDR3 is CASSLASGYTF. The CDR3 DNA follows: TGTGCCAGCAGCTTAGCGAGCGGCTACACCTTC. The J gene is TRBJ1-2, the V gene TRBV7-2; D is uncertain. Trimming removed 0 bases from V and 8 bases from J, with 4 bases in between. The germline gives CDR1 SGHTA, CDR2 FQGNSA. The CDR3 loop spans 11 amino acids.